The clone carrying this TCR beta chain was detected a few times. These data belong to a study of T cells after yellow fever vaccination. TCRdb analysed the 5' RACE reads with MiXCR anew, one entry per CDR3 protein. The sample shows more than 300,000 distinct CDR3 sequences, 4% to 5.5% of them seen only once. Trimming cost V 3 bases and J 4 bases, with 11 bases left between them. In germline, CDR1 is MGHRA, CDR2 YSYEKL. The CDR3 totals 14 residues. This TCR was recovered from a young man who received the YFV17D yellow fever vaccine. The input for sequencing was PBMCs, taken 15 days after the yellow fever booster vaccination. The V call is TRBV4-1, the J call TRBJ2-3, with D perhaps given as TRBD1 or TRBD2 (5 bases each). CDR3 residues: CASSQGDFPDTQYF. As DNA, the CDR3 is TGCGCCAGCAGCCAGGGGGATTTCCCAGATACGCAGTATTTT.